This TCR beta chain originates from a study of shared clonotypes between healthy human individuals. Measured with immunoSEQ multiplex PCR; TCRdb has only the in-frame clones, and not every one. The data contain approximately 980,000 clones, 76% of them singletons. This CDR3 contains 14 residues. Germline V CDR1 and CDR2: SGDLS, YYNGEE. Trimming cost V 6 bases and J 3 bases, with 13 bases left between them. Sequencing was carried out using memory CD4+ T cells sorted from blood. Described subset: CD45RA-negative fraction. The gene calls are TRBV9 and TRBJ1-5; D uncertain. The TCR sequence derives from a man younger than 35 in good health. As DNA, the CDR3 is TGTGCCAGCAATTTATTCCGAAACAATCAGCCCCAGCATTTT. Protein: CASNLFRNNQPQHF.